This T cell receptor (beta chain) appears in the sequencing data of a study of blood T cell repertoires in COVID-19. Overall study: Researchers got acute and convalescent COVID-19 samples from the United States, Italy and Spain. PBMCs, B-cell-depleted T cells, or T cells provided the cDNA or gDNA that made up the material.

As handled by the study authors: Estimation of nucleated cell counts relied on the amplification of reference gene primers. TCRdb's copy holds only in-frame clones and misses some; the assay was immunoSEQ multiplex PCR. The DNA gave D and trimming, while V, J and clone size come from that table. Of over 120,000 clones in the sample, 80% to 90% were seen once. The sample was peripheral blood. The clonotype originates from a woman between 50 and 59 years old with acute or convalescent COVID-19.

The CDR3 here is CASSLYNEQFF. CDR3 bases: TGTGCCAGCAGCCTATACAATGAGCAGTTCTTC. This sequence joins TRBV12-3 or TRBV12-4 and TRBJ2-1; D not resolved. V was clipped by 6 bases and J by 4 bases, with 4 bases between them. This CDR3 comprises 11 residues.